This T cell receptor (beta chain) was documented in a study of cytomegalovirus exposure and HLA in healthy donors. Findings of the study overall: V- and J-gene trimming in TCR beta was tied to a missense DCLRE1C variant by an analysis performed later. Many donors shared some public TCRs, even though most TCR sequences were rare.

Trimming removed 6 bases from V and 8 bases from J, with 14 bases in between. This CDR3 has 13 amino acids. Germline V gene sequence: CDR1 ENHRY, CDR2 SYGVKD. Healthy bone marrow donors made up the cohort. PCR involved 60 Vbeta and 13 Jbeta primers. TCRdb's table, derived via immunoSEQ multiplex PCR, lists solely in-frame clones and lacks some. The sample lists some 150,000 clones, less than 80% occurring once. This clone was seen only once. Its antigen is not known. Sequencing was done on a sample of PBMCs. The receptor was isolated from a man aged 45-65 years in good health and CMV-seropositive. The rearrangement uses TRBV10-3 and TRBJ1-5; D is uncertain. The chain's CDR3 is CAISPSGFEPQHF. In DNA form, the CDR3 reads TGTGCCATCAGCCCATCGGGGTTTGAGCCCCAGCATTTT.